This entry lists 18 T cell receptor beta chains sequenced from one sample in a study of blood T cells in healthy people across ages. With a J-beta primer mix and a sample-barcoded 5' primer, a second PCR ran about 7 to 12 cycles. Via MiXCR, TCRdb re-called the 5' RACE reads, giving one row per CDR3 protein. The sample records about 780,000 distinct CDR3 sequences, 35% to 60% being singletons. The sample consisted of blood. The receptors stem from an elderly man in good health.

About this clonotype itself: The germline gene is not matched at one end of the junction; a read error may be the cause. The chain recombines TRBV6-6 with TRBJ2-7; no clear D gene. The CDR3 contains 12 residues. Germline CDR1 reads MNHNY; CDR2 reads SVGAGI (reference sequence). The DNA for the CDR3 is TGTGCCAGCAGCCAGAACTCCTACGGGCAGTACTTC. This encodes CASSQNSYGQYF.

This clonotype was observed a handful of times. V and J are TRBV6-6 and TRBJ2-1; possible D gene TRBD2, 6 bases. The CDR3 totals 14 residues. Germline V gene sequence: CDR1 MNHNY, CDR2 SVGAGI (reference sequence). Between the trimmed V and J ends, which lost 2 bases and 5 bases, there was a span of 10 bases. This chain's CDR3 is CASSYAGLHNEQFF. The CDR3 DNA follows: TGTGCCAGCAGTTACGCCGGACTACACAATGAGCAGTTCTTC.

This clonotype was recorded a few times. Here the CDR3 reads CSARDGPGEAFF. CDR3 DNA sequence: TGCAGTGCTAGAGACGGCCCGGGTGAAGCTTTCTTT. The rearrangement links TRBV20-1 to TRBJ1-1; no reliable D call. The CDR3 runs 12 residues. V gave up 0 bases and J gave up 7 bases, with 9 bases separating them. CDR1 and CDR2 (germline): DFQATT, SNEGSKA (reference sequence).

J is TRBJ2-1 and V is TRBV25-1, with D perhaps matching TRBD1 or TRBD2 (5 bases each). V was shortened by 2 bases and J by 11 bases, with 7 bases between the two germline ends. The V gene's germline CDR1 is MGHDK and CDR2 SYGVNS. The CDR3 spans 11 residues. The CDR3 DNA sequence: TGTGCCAGCAGTGAAGGGGGAAAGCAGTTCTTC. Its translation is CASSEGGKQFF.

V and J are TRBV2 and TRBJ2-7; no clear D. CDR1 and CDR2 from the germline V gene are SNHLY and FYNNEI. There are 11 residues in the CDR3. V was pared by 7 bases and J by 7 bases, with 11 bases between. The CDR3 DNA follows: TGTGCCAGCATTATCCAACAAGAGCAGTACTTC. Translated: CASIIQQEQYF.

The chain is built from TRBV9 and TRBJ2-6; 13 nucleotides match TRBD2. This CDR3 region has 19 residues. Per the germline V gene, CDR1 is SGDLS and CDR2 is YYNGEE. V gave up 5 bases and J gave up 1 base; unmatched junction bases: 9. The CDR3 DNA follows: TGTGCCAGCAGTGATGGGACTAGCGGGGTAGGATCTGGGGCCAACGTCCTGACTTTC. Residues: CASSDGTSGVGSGANVLTF.

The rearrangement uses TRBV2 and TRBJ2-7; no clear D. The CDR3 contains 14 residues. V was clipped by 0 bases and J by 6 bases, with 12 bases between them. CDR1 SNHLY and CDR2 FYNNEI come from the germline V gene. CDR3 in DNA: TGTGCCAGCAGTGAAGCGGGCCAGAGAAGCGAGCAGTACTTC. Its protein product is CASSEAGQRSEQYF.

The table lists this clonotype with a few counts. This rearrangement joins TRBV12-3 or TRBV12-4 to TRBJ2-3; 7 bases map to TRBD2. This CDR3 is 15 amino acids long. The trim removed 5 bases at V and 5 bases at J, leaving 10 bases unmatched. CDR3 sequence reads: CASSPLSSGLDTQYF. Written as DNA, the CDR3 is TGTGCCAGCAGTCCCCTGAGTAGCGGGTTAGATACGCAGTATTTT.

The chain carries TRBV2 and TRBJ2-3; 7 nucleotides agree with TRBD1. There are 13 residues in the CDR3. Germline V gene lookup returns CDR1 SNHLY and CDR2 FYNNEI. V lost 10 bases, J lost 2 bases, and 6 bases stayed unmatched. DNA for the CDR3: TGTGCCACGACAGGGCAAAACACAGATACGCAGTATTTT. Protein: CATTGQNTDTQYF.

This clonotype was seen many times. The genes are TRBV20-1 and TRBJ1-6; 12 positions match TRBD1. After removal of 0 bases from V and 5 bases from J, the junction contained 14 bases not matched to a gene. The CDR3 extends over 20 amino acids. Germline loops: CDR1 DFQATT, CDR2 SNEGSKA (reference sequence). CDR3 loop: CSARDDFGTGGFYDNSPLHF. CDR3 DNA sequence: TGCAGTGCTAGAGATGATTTTGGGACAGGGGGCTTTTACGATAATTCACCCCTCCACTTT.

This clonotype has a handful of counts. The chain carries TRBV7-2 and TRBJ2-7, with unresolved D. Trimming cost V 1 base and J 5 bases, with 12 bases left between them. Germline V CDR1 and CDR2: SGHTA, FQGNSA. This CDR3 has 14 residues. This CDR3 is CASSLVISSHEQYF. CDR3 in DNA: TGTGCCAGCAGCTTAGTGATTAGTTCCCACGAGCAGTACTTC.

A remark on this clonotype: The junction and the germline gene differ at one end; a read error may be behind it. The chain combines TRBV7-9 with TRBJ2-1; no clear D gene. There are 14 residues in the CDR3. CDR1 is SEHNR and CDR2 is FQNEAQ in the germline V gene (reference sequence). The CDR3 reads CVSSLNTMVNEQFF. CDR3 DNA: TGTGTCAGCAGCCTAAACACCATGGTAAATGAGCAGTTCTTC.

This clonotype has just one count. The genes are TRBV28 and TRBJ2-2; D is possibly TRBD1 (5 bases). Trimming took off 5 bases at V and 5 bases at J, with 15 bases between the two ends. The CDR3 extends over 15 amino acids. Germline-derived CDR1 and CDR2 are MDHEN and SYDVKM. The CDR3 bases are TGTGCCAGCAGTCACCACCCAAGGGGAACCGGGGAGCTGTTTTTT. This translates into CASSHHPRGTGELFF.

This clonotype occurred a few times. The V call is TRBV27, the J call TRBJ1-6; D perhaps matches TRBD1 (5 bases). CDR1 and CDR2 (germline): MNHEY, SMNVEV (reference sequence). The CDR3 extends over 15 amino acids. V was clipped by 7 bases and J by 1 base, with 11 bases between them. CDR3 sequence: CASTLGGSYNSPLHF. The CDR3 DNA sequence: TGTGCCAGCACCTTGGGGGGATCCTATAATTCACCCCTCCACTTT.

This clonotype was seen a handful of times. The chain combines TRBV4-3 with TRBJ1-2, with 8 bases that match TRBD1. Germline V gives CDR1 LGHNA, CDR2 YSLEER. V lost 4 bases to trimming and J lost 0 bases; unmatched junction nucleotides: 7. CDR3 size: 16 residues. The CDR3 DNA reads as TGCGCCAGCAGCCCGCAGGGGGCGGCGACTAACTATGGCTACACCTTC. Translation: CASSPQGAATNYGYTF.

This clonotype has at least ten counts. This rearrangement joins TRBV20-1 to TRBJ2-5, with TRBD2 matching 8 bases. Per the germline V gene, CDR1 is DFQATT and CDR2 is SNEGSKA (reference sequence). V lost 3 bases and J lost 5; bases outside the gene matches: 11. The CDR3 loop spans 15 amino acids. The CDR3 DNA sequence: TGCAGTGCTAGGCCCCTAGCGGGCCGAGGCGAGACCCAGTACTTC. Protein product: CSARPLAGRGETQYF.

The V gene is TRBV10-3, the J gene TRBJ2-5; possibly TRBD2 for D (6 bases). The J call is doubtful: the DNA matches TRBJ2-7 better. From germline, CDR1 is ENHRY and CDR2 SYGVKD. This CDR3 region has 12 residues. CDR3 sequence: CAIRTGGYEQYF. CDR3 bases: TGTGCCATCAGGACCGGGGGCTACGAGCAGTACTTC.

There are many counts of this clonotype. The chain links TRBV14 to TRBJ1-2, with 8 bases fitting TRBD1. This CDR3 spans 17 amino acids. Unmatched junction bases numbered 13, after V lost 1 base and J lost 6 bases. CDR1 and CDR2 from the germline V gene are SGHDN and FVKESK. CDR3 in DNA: TGTGCCAGCAGCCAAGGTCCGACCAGGGGGCGTGGAGATGGCTACACCTTC. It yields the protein CASSQGPTRGRGDGYTF.